The 29 T cell receptor beta chains given below trace back to one sample, sequenced in a study of radiotherapy plus CTLA-4 blockade in lung cancer. The data were produced by immunoSEQ multiplex PCR, yet TCRdb's version contains in-frame clones alone and is incomplete. The sample consists of about 60,000 clones, approximately 83% of them appearing once. The starting material was peripheral blood, obtained from a patient treated with radiotherapy plus ipilimumab. These receptors all come from a human donor with non-small cell lung cancer who had a partial response to radiotherapy plus ipilimumab.

The chain couples TRBV28 to TRBJ1-1, with 8 bases identical to TRBD1. The CDR3 has 13 residues. J was trimmed by 4 bases and V by 6 bases; bases with no gene match: 4. In germline, CDR1 is MDHEN, CDR2 SYDVKM. Here the CDR3 reads CASSRDRPTEAFF. CDR3 DNA: TGTGCCAGCAGCCGGGACAGGCCCACTGAAGCTTTCTTT.

The CDR3 spells CASSAGGGSNQPQHF. The DNA of the CDR3 is TGTGCCAGCAGCGCGGGCGGAGGTAGCAATCAGCCCCAGCATTTT. V is TRBV5-4 and J is TRBJ1-5; D remains unclear. CDR1 is SGHNT and CDR2 is YYREEE in the germline V gene (reference sequence). The CDR3 runs to 15 residues. V lost 4 bases and J lost 0, with 11 bases in between.

In this sample, this clone turned up a few times. The chain is built from TRBV5-6 and TRBJ2-5, with TRBD2 matching over 7 bases. Per germline, CDR1 SGHDT and CDR2 YYEEEE. There are 19 residues in the CDR3. V shed 1 base, J shed 5 bases, and the junction held 20 bases outside the gene matches. The CDR3 reads CASSLRGETSGTIGETQYF. CDR3 nucleotides: TGTGCCAGCAGCTTGAGGGGTGAAACGTCCGGGACTATAGGGGAGACCCAGTACTTC. Supplemented by reference TRBV5-6 and TRBJ2-5, the full variable domain reads DAGVTQSPTHLIKTRGQQVTLRCSPKSGHDTVSWYQQALGQGPQFIFQYYEEEERQRGNFPDRFSGHQFPNYSSELNVNALLLGDSALYLCASSLRGETSGTIGETQYFGPGTRLLVL.

This clone was seen a few times. The chain combines TRBV30 with TRBJ2-7; tentatively, D is TRBD2 (5 bases). The CDR3 loop spans 13 amino acids. Deletions cut 2 bases from V and 6 bases from J, with 14 bases between. CDR1 is GTSNPN and CDR2 is SVGIG in the germline V gene (reference sequence). The CDR3 region is CAWSLTEGSEQYF. The CDR3 bases are TGTGCCTGGAGTTTGACCGAAGGGAGCGAGCAGTACTTC.

V and J are TRBV5-1 and TRBJ1-1; TRBD1 matches 7 bases. V trimming: 2 bases; J trimming: 0 bases; junction bases outside the gene matches: 4. Germline loops: CDR1 SGHRS, CDR2 YFSETQ. The CDR3 totals 15 residues. CDR3 protein: CASSLVQGLNTEAFF. The CDR3 nucleotides are TGCGCCAGCAGCTTAGTACAGGGGTTGAACACTGAAGCTTTCTTT.

This clone came up once. The chain joins TRBV5-4 to TRBJ2-3; 8 nucleotides match TRBD1. The J segment lost 6 bases and the V segment lost 4 bases, leaving 7 bases of the junction unmatched. The V gene's germline CDR1 is SGHNT and CDR2 YYREEE (reference sequence). CDR3 length equals 14 residues. CDR3 in amino acids: CASSDQGAGDTQYF. CDR3 DNA: TGTGCCAGCAGCGATCAGGGGGCTGGGGATACGCAGTATTTT.

The V call is TRBV14, the J call TRBJ2-7, with no clear D. V gave up 0 bases and J gave up 7 bases, with 7 bases separating them. CDR3 length: 12 amino acids. Germline CDR1 SGHDN, CDR2 FVKESK. CDR3 region: CASSQDLREQYF. The CDR3 bases are TGTGCCAGCAGCCAAGATCTGAGGGAGCAGTACTTC.

The chain employs TRBV2 and TRBJ2-7, with D tentatively TRBD2 (6 bases). Per germline, CDR1 SNHLY and CDR2 FYNNEI. V gave up 6 bases and J gave up 1 base, with 13 bases separating them. This CDR3 comprises 14 residues. DNA of the CDR3: TGTGCCAGCAGGGACCGACTAGATTCCTACGAGCAGTACTTC. This gives the protein CASRDRLDSYEQYF.

The rearrangement joins TRBV28 to TRBJ2-1; 11 bases match TRBD2. The CDR3 covers 15 residues. V shed 6 bases and J 4 bases; nucleotides not matched to a gene: 5. Germline CDR1 is MDHEN and CDR2 is SYDVKM. Here the CDR3 DNA reads TGTGCCAGCAGCCCGCCTAGCGGGAGGTACAATGAGCAGTTCTTC. Its protein product is CASSPPSGRYNEQFF.

This chain uses TRBV12-2 with TRBJ1-4; no DNA check was done on the table's D call, TRBD1. TRBV12-2 is a pseudogene locus. The CDR3 extends over 12 amino acids. In nucleotides, the CDR3 is TGTGCAAGACAGGGCGTCACTGAAAAACTGTTTTTT. The encoded protein is CARQGVTEKLFF.

This clone occurred a few times. The sample carries other DNA sequences with the same CDR3. The chain combines TRBV27 with TRBJ1-3, with 9 nucleotides matching TRBD1. Germline loops: CDR1 MNHEY, CDR2 SMNVEV (reference sequence). V shed 0 bases and J 2 bases; nucleotides not matched to a gene: 8. The CDR3 has 18 amino acids. DNA for the CDR3: TGTGCCAGCAGTTTATCAATCCCGGGACAGGGAACTGGAAACACCATATATTTT. The encoded protein is CASSLSIPGQGTGNTIYF.

This clone showed up just a few times. The rearrangement uses TRBV9 and TRBJ2-3; TRBD2 might be the D (6 bases). The CDR3 totals 15 residues. Trimming left V 0 bases short and J 3 bases short, with 11 bases between. CDR1 and CDR2 from the germline V gene are SGDLS and YYNGEE. In nucleotides, the CDR3 is TGTGCCAGCAGCGTAGCCGGGGGTGGTACAGATACGCAGTATTTT. It codes for CASSVAGGGTDTQYF.

The chain recombines TRBV11-2 with TRBJ2-3, with D uncertain. CDR1 and CDR2 from the germline V gene are SGHAT and FQNNGV. The CDR3 is 14 residues long. Trimming took off 0 bases at V and 1 base at J, with 5 bases between the two ends. As DNA, the CDR3 is TGTGCCAGCAGCTTAGACCGGGGCACAGATACGCAGTATTTT. Amino acids: CASSLDRGTDTQYF.

V usage is TRBV7-9 and J usage is TRBJ1-5; possible D gene TRBD1, 5 bases. The CDR3 consists of 13 residues. Germline V gene data show CDR1 as SEHNR and CDR2 as FQNEAQ (reference sequence). V was cut by 5 bases and J by 11 bases, with 16 bases left in between. CDR3 DNA: TGTGCCAGCAGCCTGGACAAGCCTTCATCCCAGCATTTT. It yields the protein CASSLDKPSSQHF.

By frequency in the sample, this clone is medium-sized. This chain links TRBV5-6 with TRBJ2-7; D call uncertain. This CDR3 has 14 amino acids. CDR1 and CDR2 from the germline V gene are SGHDT and YYEEEE. The V end was cut by 0 bases, the J end by 3 bases, with 10 bases between. DNA for the CDR3: TGTGCCAGCAGCTTGGAGAGTTCTGTCTACGAGCAGTACTTC. This translates into CASSLESSVYEQYF.

The chain is built from TRBV9 and TRBJ2-1; TRBD2 aligns across 14 bases. CDR1 is SGDLS and CDR2 is YYNGEE in the germline V gene. The V gene end was trimmed by 5 bases and the J gene end by 7 bases; junction bases not matched to a gene: 11. This CDR3 comprises 17 residues. CDR3 bases: TGTGCCAGCAGTCCTCAGACTAGCGGGAGGGTTAGGAATGAGCAGTTCTTC. It is translated as CASSPQTSGRVRNEQFF.

This rearrangement joins TRBV15 to TRBJ1-2, with 7 bases lining up with TRBD1. V gave up 2 bases and J gave up 3 bases; unmatched junction bases: 18. Germline loops: CDR1 LNHNV, CDR2 YYDKDF (reference sequence). The CDR3 length is 19 residues. DNA of the CDR3: TGTGCCACCAGCAGAATCCGGGGACAGTCGTTCGTCGTGGACTATGGCTACACCTTC. It yields the protein CATSRIRGQSFVVDYGYTF.

This clone was counted between two and nine times. The chain recombines TRBV7-7 with TRBJ2-2; D is perhaps TRBD2 (6 bases). The CDR3 totals 15 residues. Germline CDR1 SSHAT, CDR2 FNYEAQ (reference sequence). The V and J ends lost 9 bases and 7 bases respectively, with 21 bases between them. The CDR3 spells CARFTSSERGGELFF. CDR3 in DNA: TGTGCCAGATTCACCTCTAGCGAGAGGGGCGGGGAGCTGTTTTTT. Filled out from reference TRBV7-7 and TRBJ2-2, the complete variable domain reads GAGVSQSPRYKVTKRGQDVTLRCDPISSHATLYWYQQALGQGPEFLTYFNYEAQPDKSGLPSDRFSAERPEGSISTLTIQRTEQRDSAMYRCARFTSSERGGELFFGEGSRLTVL.

This clone was detected a few times. The chain is built from TRBV5-1 and TRBJ2-7; D not resolved. This CDR3 has 12 amino acids. The V gene's germline CDR1 is SGHRS and CDR2 YFSETQ. Trimming removed 3 bases from V and 6 bases from J, with 10 bases in between. CDR3 nucleotide sequence: TGCGCCAGCAGCTCGACTTCCGGCGAGCAGTACTTC. The encoded protein is CASSSTSGEQYF.

The V and J genes are TRBV5-1 and TRBJ2-1; 10 bases match TRBD2. Per germline, CDR1 SGHRS and CDR2 YFSETQ. The ends lost 4 bases at V and 8 bases at J; junction bases unmatched: 9. The CDR3 is 15 amino acids. DNA of the CDR3: TGCGCCAGCAGCATAGGGGCCAGCGGGGGGGATGAGCAGTTCTTC. Amino acids: CASSIGASGGDEQFF.

V is TRBV28 and J is TRBJ1-5; D ambiguous. The V gene's germline CDR1 is MDHEN and CDR2 SYDVKM. Trimming cost V 4 bases and J 4 bases, with 5 bases left between them. This CDR3 spans 12 amino acids. DNA of the CDR3: TGTGCCAGCAGTTCACTTAATCAGCCCCAGCATTTT. Translating it yields CASSSLNQPQHF.

The rearrangement links TRBV6-6 to TRBJ2-3; D not certain. This CDR3 spans 11 amino acids. Germline V CDR1 and CDR2: MNHNY, SVGAGI (reference sequence). The ends were cut back, 4 bases at V and 4 bases at J, with 3 bases in the middle. CDR3 DNA: TGTGCCAGCAGTTCCGCAGATACGCAGTATTTT. Protein sequence: CASSSADTQYF.

This clone was recorded a few times. The V gene is TRBV10-3, the J gene TRBJ2-7; a weak D match, TRBD1 (6 bases). CDR1 ENHRY and CDR2 SYGVKD come from the germline V gene. CDR3 length: 15 residues. The ends were cut back, 10 bases at V and 0 bases at J, with 19 bases in the middle. DNA of the CDR3: TGTGCCACCCGAAACGACAGGCCCCACTCCTACGAGCAGTACTTC. It is translated as CATRNDRPHSYEQYF.

The V call is TRBV7-3, the J call TRBJ2-1; D not resolved. Deletions cut 3 bases from V and 5 bases from J, with 11 bases between. The CDR3 totals 14 residues. Germline V gives CDR1 SGHTA, CDR2 FQGTGA. The CDR3 nucleotides are TGTGCCAGCAGCTTGTCCCAAGCTAACAATGAGCAGTTCTTC. The encoded protein is CASSLSQANNEQFF.

The chain recombines TRBV5-6 with TRBJ2-3; 9 bases agree with TRBD1. CDR1 SGHDT and CDR2 YYEEEE come from the germline V gene. V was pared by 0 bases and J by 4 bases, with 6 bases of the junction left unmatched. The CDR3 is made up of 16 amino acids. The CDR3, as DNA: TGTGCCAGCAGCTTGGCCAGGGACAGGGTCTCAGATACGCAGTATTTT. Its protein is CASSLARDRVSDTQYF.

The gene calls are TRBV6-5 and TRBJ2-1, with TRBD1 as a possible D gene (6 bases). Germline V gives CDR1 MNHEY, CDR2 SVGAGI. The CDR3 is 13 residues long. V was clipped by 6 bases and J by 3 bases, with 9 bases between them. CDR3 protein: CASRGTHYNEQFF. DNA for the CDR3: TGTGCCAGCAGGGGGACACACTACAATGAGCAGTTCTTC.

The chain is built from TRBV30 and TRBJ1-1; maybe TRBD1 (6 bases). This CDR3 has 13 residues. V was shortened by 5 bases and J by 4 bases, with 14 bases between the two germline ends. Looked up from germline, CDR1 is GTSNPN and CDR2 is SVGIG (reference sequence). This CDR3 reads CAWDQGMRTEAFF. The CDR3 DNA reads TGTGCCTGGGATCAGGGGATGCGCACTGAAGCTTTCTTT.

V is TRBV28 and J is TRBJ1-1, with D perhaps matching TRBD1 (5 bases). The CDR3 extends over 14 amino acids. The germline V gene encodes CDR1 MDHEN and CDR2 SYDVKM. Trimming took 5 bases from V and 1 from J, leaving 11 bases between them. The CDR3 region has the DNA TGTGCCAGCAGTCCCCCGGACAAGAACACTGAAGCTTTCTTT. Amino acids: CASSPPDKNTEAFF.

The chain has TRBV9 and TRBJ2-4, with D unclear. The CDR3 consists of 15 residues. Germline values: CDR1 SGDLS, CDR2 YYNGEE. V gave up 5 bases and J gave up 0 bases, with 12 bases separating them. Here the CDR3 reads CASSFSGEAKNIQYF. The CDR3 DNA reads as TGTGCCAGCAGTTTTAGTGGAGAAGCCAAAAACATTCAGTACTTC.